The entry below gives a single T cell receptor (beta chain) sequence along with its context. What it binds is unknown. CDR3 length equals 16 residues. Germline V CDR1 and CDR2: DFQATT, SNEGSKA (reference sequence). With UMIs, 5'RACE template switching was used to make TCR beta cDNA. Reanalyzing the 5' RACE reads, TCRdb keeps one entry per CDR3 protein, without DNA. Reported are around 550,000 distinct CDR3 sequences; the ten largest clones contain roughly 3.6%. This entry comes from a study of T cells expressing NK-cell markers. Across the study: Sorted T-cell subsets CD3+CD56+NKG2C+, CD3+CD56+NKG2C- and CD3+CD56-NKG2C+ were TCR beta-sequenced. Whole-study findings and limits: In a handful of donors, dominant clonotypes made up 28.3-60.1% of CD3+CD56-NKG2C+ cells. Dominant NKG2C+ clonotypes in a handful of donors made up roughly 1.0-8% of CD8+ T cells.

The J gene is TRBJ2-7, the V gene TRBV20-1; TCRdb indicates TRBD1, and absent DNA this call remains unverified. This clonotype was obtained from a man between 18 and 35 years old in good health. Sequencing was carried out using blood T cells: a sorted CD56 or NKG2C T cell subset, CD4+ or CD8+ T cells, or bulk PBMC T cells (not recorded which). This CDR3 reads CSARDLGGRTSYEQYF.